This T cell receptor beta chain is from a study of blood T cell repertoires in COVID-19. Study at large: Samples taken during acute and convalescent COVID-19 were collected in the United States, Italy and Spain. Sources were T cells, B-cell-depleted T cells, or PBMCs; the material itself was cDNA or gDNA.

Assay: immunoSEQ multiplex PCR; the TCRdb copy retains only in-frame clones and omits some. This table holds 200,000 to 300,000 clones, roughly four fifths found once. Germline V CDR1 and CDR2: MGHDK, SYGVNS. The CDR3 contains 11 residues. Trimming cost V 4 bases and J 6 bases, with 6 bases left between them. Patients from Seattle were sampled longitudinally, starting during active infection. This clone has only one observation. This clonotype was obtained from a woman of 80 years or more with COVID-19, enrolled during active disease. The sample was peripheral blood. The chain carries TRBV25-1 and TRBJ1-1; no clear D gene. Here the CDR3 DNA reads TGTGCCAGCAGTGGTCACTCTGAAGCTTTCTTT. It codes for CASSGHSEAFF.